This T cell receptor (beta chain) was identified in a study of blood T cells in healthy people across ages. With a J-beta primer mix and a sample-barcoded 5' primer, a second PCR ran about 7 to 11 cycles. Each CDR3 protein gets one entry after TCRdb re-called the 5' RACE reads with MiXCR. The data hold just under 900,000 distinct CDR3 sequences, with under 35% observed a single time. Each individual donor underwent a draw of ten milliliters of peripheral blood. This clonotype was counted at least ten times. Its specificity is not known. Study conclusions and caveats: While age rose, TCR beta diversity per million T cells dropped in a roughly linear way.

This CDR3 has 12 amino acids. The V end lost 4 bases, the J end lost 5 bases, and 8 bases lay between the germline ends. Sequenced sample: blood. The receptor comes from an elderly woman in good health. The chain is built from TRBV12-3 or TRBV12-4 and TRBJ1-2; D is uncertain. CDR3 sequence reads: CASSSTSYGYTF. CDR3 in DNA: TGTGCCAGCAGTTCCACATCGTATGGCTACACCTTC.